This T cell receptor beta chain was identified during a study of blood T cell repertoires in COVID-19. This clone was recorded once. Source study methods: For nucleated cells, counts were estimated from reference gene primer amplification. Clones were sequenced by immunoSEQ multiplex PCR, and TCRdb holds only the in-frame ones, with some missing. The DNA was the basis for D and trimming; V, J and clone size are from that table. The sample includes approximately 300,000 clones, 65% to 90% of them seen just once. In germline, CDR1 is SGDLS, CDR2 YYNGEE. V was cut by 3 bases and J by 2 bases, with 8 bases left in between. The CDR3 contains 13 residues. Clinical history reported by participants formed the basis on which cohorts were assigned. For recovered donors of Cohort 3, there were two negative PCRs, clearance, or symptom resolution.

Source material: PBMCs or T cells enriched from blood (not recorded which). The clonotype originates from a woman under 30 who had recovered from COVID-19. The J gene is TRBJ1-2, the V gene TRBV9, with TRBD1 as a possible D gene (5 bases). The CDR3 spells CASSAPGNYGYTF. In DNA, the CDR3 is TGTGCCAGCAGCGCTCCAGGGAACTATGGCTACACCTTC.